What follows are 30 T cell receptor beta chains derived from one specimen sequenced in a study of read filtering for tumor transcriptome and immune sequencing. The library was built from 400 ng RNA with molecular barcoded adaptors for alpha/delta and beta/gamma chains. TCRdb recomputed calls from the reads with MiXCR, one row per CDR3 protein. The data hold over 50,000 distinct CDR3 sequences, with around a fifth observed a single time. The specimen was a population of CD138-negative cells sorted from bone marrow. These receptors all come from a donor aged 40 or over with multiple myeloma.

This clonotype was detected ten times or more. The rearrangement links TRBV2 to TRBJ2-1; TRBD1 matches 12 bases. Germline-derived CDR1 and CDR2 are SNHLY and FYNNEI. The CDR3 sequence is 16 residues long. The V segment lost 6 bases and the J segment 7 bases; nucleotides outside the gene matches: 10. The DNA of the CDR3 is TGTGCCAGCAGGGGTTTTGGGACAGGGGGCAGGAATGAGCAGTTCTTC. Translating gives CASRGFGTGGRNEQFF. Based on the CDR3 plus reference TRBV2 and TRBJ2-1, the full variable domain is EPEVTQTPSHQVTQMGQEVILRCVPISNHLYFYWYRQILGQKVEFLVSFYNNEISEKSEIFDDQFSVERPDGSNFTLKIRSTKLEDSAMYFCASRGFGTGGRNEQFFGPGTRLTVL.

This clonotype has a count of ten or more. V is TRBV12-3 or TRBV12-4 and J is TRBJ2-1; D remains ambiguous. V was clipped by 2 bases and J by 7 bases, with 15 bases between them. The CDR3 runs to 15 residues. The CDR3 sequence: CASSLNSRSRNEQFF. The CDR3 bases are TGTGCCAGCAGTTTAAATAGCAGGTCACGGAATGAGCAGTTCTTC.

The V gene is TRBV20-1, the J gene TRBJ2-5; TRBD2 matches 13 bases. CDR3 size: 16 residues. The V gene end was trimmed by 6 bases and the J gene end by 3 bases; junction bases not matched to a gene: 10. Germline CDR1 is DFQATT and CDR2 is SNEGSKA (reference sequence). The CDR3 region is CSASAPGLAGKETQYF. The CDR3 nucleotides are TGCAGTGCCTCCGCCCCGGGACTAGCGGGGAAAGAGACCCAGTACTTC.

With regard to this clonotype: Possible read error: a much larger clone is one base away. V gene TRBV14 combines with J gene TRBJ1-2, with 7 positions matching TRBD1. Trimming cost V 1 base and J 4 bases; bases outside gene matches: 9. The CDR3 is 16 amino acids. Germline V gene sequence: CDR1 SGHDN, CDR2 FVKESK. The CDR3 loop reads CASSQVGTALGYGYTF. CDR3 in DNA: TGTGCCAGCAGCCAAGTGGGGACAGCGCTCGGCTATGGCTACACCTTC. Based on the CDR3 plus reference TRBV14 and TRBJ1-2, the full variable domain is EAGVTQFPSHSVIEKGQTVTLRCDPISGHDNLYWYRRVMGKEIKFLLHFVKESKQDESGMPNNRFLAERTGGTYSTLKVQPAELEDSGVYFCASSQVGTALGYGYTFGSGTRLTVV.

This clonotype was detected a few times. The rearrangement joins TRBV7-8 to TRBJ1-5; D possibly corresponds to TRBD1 (5 bases). Trimming removed 5 bases from V and 1 base from J, with 15 bases in between. The germline V gene has CDR1 SGHVS and CDR2 FQNEAQ. The CDR3 sequence is 16 residues long. CDR3 amino acids: CASSLSRTRSNQPQHF. In nucleotides, the CDR3 is TGTGCCAGCAGCCTCTCCCGGACAAGAAGCAATCAGCCCCAGCATTTT.

A word on this clonotype: It may be a read error: a sequence one base away is much more abundant. V usage is TRBV23-1 and J usage is TRBJ2-6; maybe TRBD1 (5 bases). TRBV23-1 is identified as an open reading frame with a role that is uncertain. The CDR3 has 16 amino acids. The CDR3 reads CAISHPHGAGANVLTF. As DNA, the CDR3 is TGCGCCATCAGTCATCCGCATGGGGCCGGGGCCAACGTCCTGACTTTC.

The rearrangement joins TRBV7-8 to TRBJ1-1; 7 bases map to TRBD1. V lost 4 bases to trimming and J lost 0 bases; unmatched junction nucleotides: 5. This CDR3 has 15 residues. Germline V gene data show CDR1 as SGHVS and CDR2 as FQNEAQ. This CDR3 is CASSSPDRMNTEAFF. CDR3 coding DNA: TGTGCCAGCAGCTCCCCGGACAGGATGAACACTGAAGCTTTCTTT.

About this clonotype itself: One end of the junction varies from germline; a read error may be responsible. The chain employs TRBV11-2 and TRBJ1-2; 10 bases fit TRBD1. CDR1 and CDR2 from the germline V gene are SGHAT and FQNNGV. This CDR3 has 14 residues. This chain's CDR3 is CASSRQGANYGYNF. In DNA form, the CDR3 reads TGTGCCAGCAGTCGACAGGGGGCGAATTATGGCTACAACTTC.

With respect to this clonotype: The conserved phenylalanine or tryptophan normally closing the CDR3 is absent here, so this likely arose from a read error. The genes are TRBV29-1 and TRBJ2-1; possibly TRBD2 for D (6 bases). Germline V CDR1 and CDR2: SQVTM, ANQGSEA. CDR3 length equals 13 residues. The ends were cut back, 6 bases at V and 0 bases at J, with 9 bases in the middle. CDR3 loop: CSVGTVSYNEQFL. DNA of the CDR3: TGCAGCGTGGGGACTGTCTCCTACAATGAGCAGTTCCTC.

This clonotype was seen at least ten times. The V call is TRBV7-2, the J call TRBJ1-5, with 8 positions matching TRBD1. V shed 5 bases and J 6 bases; nucleotides not matched to a gene: 3. The germline V gene encodes CDR1 SGHTA and CDR2 FQGNSA. CDR3 length equals 13 residues. CDR3 protein: CASSAGGSQPQHF. CDR3 in DNA: TGTGCCAGCAGCGCAGGGGGCAGTCAGCCCCAGCATTTT.

This clonotype was counted many times. This sequence joins TRBV12-3 or TRBV12-4 and TRBJ2-5; no clear D gene. The V and J ends lost 2 bases and 5 bases respectively, with 12 bases between them. The length of the CDR3 is 14 residues. CDR3 bases: TGTGCCAGCAGTTTAATGGGTGCCGGGGAGACCCAGTACTTC. Translated: CASSLMGAGETQYF.

The chain is built from TRBV19 and TRBJ1-5; perhaps TRBD1 as D (6 bases). The CDR3 sequence is 15 residues long. Germline values: CDR1 LNHDA, CDR2 SQIVND (reference sequence). Trimming cost V 6 bases and J 4 bases, with 16 bases left between them. DNA of the CDR3: TGTGCCAGTAGGGAGCAGGGGATTAAAAATCAGCCCCAGCATTTT. As protein: CASREQGIKNQPQHF.

The gene calls are TRBV5-1 and TRBJ1-1; D unresolved. Deletions cut 5 bases from V and 3 bases from J, with 20 bases between. The CDR3 is 16 amino acids. Looked up from germline, CDR1 is SGHRS and CDR2 is YFSETQ. The CDR3 DNA follows: TGCGCCAGCAGTCCGTTCGGCAGGCAACAAGACACTGAAGCTTTCTTT. Residues: CASSPFGRQQDTEAFF.

This clonotype came up many times. This CDR3 reads CASSLVAGGLNEQFF. CDR3 DNA sequence: TGTGCCAGCAGCTTGGTGGCGGGAGGCCTCAATGAGCAGTTCTTC. J is TRBJ2-1 and V is TRBV7-6, with TRBD2 matching 8 bases. Trimming removed 3 bases from V and 6 bases from J; junction bases left unmatched: 7. The germline V gene encodes CDR1 SGHVS and CDR2 FNYEAQ. The CDR3 loop spans 15 amino acids.

With regard to this clonotype: As the CDR3 is not closed by the conserved phenylalanine or tryptophan, this likely results from a read error. V usage is TRBV20-1 and J usage is TRBJ1-1; D uncertain. CDR1 and CDR2 (germline): DFQATT, SNEGSKA (reference sequence). The V and J ends lost 5 bases and 3 bases respectively, with 16 bases between them. The CDR3 sequence is 14 residues long. The CDR3 DNA reads TGCAGTGCTGGGTGGAGAGCACCCCACACTGAAGCTTTCATT. It is translated as CSAGWRAPHTEAFI.

The sample holds many counts of this clonotype. The chain combines TRBV2 with TRBJ2-1; TRBD2 matches at 12 bases. Looked up from germline, CDR1 is SNHLY and CDR2 is FYNNEI. The junction had 8 bases not matched to a gene; V was cut back by 6 bases and J by 5 bases. This CDR3 spans 16 amino acids. The CDR3 region is CASSFPGLAGNNEQFF. CDR3 nucleotides: TGTGCCAGCAGCTTCCCGGGACTAGCGGGTAACAATGAGCAGTTCTTC.

This clonotype was seen many times. The chain combines TRBV5-1 with TRBJ2-1, with a tentative D call TRBD2 (6 bases). This CDR3 is 16 amino acids long. V shed 0 bases and J shed 3 bases, with 13 bases lying between them. Germline values: CDR1 SGHRS, CDR2 YFSETQ. DNA of the CDR3: TGCGCCAGCAGCTTGGCACGGGGACTTCACTACAATGAGCAGTTCTTC. Protein product: CASSLARGLHYNEQFF.

With regard to this clonotype: A read error may be the cause here, since a much bigger clone is one base away. The genes are TRBV2 and TRBJ2-2, with D perhaps TRBD1 or TRBD2 (6 bases each). Germline loops: CDR1 SNHLY, CDR2 FYNNEI. This CDR3 is built from 14 residues. As DNA, the CDR3 is TGTGCCAGCAGGTCGGGGGCGAACACCGGGGAGCTGTCTTTT. Translated, it gives CASRSGANTGELSF.

This clonotype was found many times. This chain joins TRBV28 and TRBJ2-7; D not resolved. The CDR3 consists of 14 residues. Trimming removed 3 bases from V and 3 bases from J, with 12 bases in between. Germline values: CDR1 MDHEN, CDR2 SYDVKM. CDR3 DNA: TGTGCCAGCAGTTTGTATGGCCGTGACTACGAGCAGTACTTC. This gives the protein CASSLYGRDYEQYF.

This clonotype was observed a few times. A much larger clone sits a single nucleotide away, making a read error possible. The rearrangement links TRBV4-1 to TRBJ2-7, with 10 bases identical to TRBD2. Per germline, CDR1 MGHRA and CDR2 YSYEKL. The CDR3 extends over 16 amino acids. CDR3 in amino acids: CVSSQVPAGGPDEQYF. In DNA, the CDR3 is TGCGTCAGCAGCCAAGTTCCAGCGGGAGGGCCTGACGAGCAGTACTTC.

This clonotype was recorded many times. The chain carries TRBV7-9 and TRBJ2-1; unclear D gene. The CDR3 has 15 residues. V gave up 10 bases and J gave up 3 bases, with 19 bases separating them. Germline CDR1 SEHNR, CDR2 FQNEAQ (reference sequence). In DNA form, the CDR3 reads TGTGCCACTCGATCGGCTAGGGATTACTACAATGAGCAGTTCTTC. Residues: CATRSARDYYNEQFF.

This clonotype was observed a few times. V usage is TRBV15 and J usage is TRBJ1-6, with no clear D. There are 13 residues in the CDR3. The germline V gene encodes CDR1 LNHNV and CDR2 YYDKDF (reference sequence). The germline V and J ends were trimmed by 10 bases and 7 bases, with 14 bases remaining between them. The CDR3 region is CAIQIGLNSPLHF. CDR3 DNA: TGTGCCATCCAAATTGGGCTGAATTCACCCCTCCACTTT.

Comment on this clonotype: This sequence is one base from a far larger clone and is likely a read error. The V and J genes are TRBV6-1 and TRBJ2-1, with 12 bases identical to TRBD2. V shed 6 bases and J 15 bases; nucleotides not matched to a gene: 9. Germline assignment: CDR1 MNHNS and CDR2 SASEGT. This CDR3 has 13 amino acids. The CDR3 here is CASRRLAGVPLFF. CDR3 nucleotide sequence: TGTGCCAGCAGAAGACTAGCGGGGGTTCCACTGTTCTTC.

This clonotype was counted many times. V is TRBV29-1 and J is TRBJ2-1, with 8 bases fitting TRBD2. The V gene's germline CDR1 is SQVTM and CDR2 ANQGSEA. The CDR3 spans 14 residues. Unmatched junction bases numbered 14, after V lost 8 bases and J lost 8 bases. The CDR3: CSIVVSGSGDEQFF. CDR3 sequence (DNA): TGCAGCATCGTGGTGAGCGGGAGTGGTGATGAGCAGTTCTTC.

As to this clonotype: Since a much larger clone is just one base distant, this may be a read error. The chain uses TRBV3-1 and TRBJ2-2, with a tentative D call TRBD2 (5 bases). V shed 8 bases and J shed 0 bases, with 13 bases lying between them. The CDR3 runs to 15 residues. CDR1 is LGHDT, CDR2 YNNKEL, per germline (reference sequence). CDR3 DNA: TGTGCCAGCGGATATCGGGGTACGAACACCGGGGAGCTGTTTTTT. It codes for CASGYRGTNTGELFF.

The J gene is TRBJ1-4, the V gene TRBV28; possibly TRBD1 for D (6 bases). The CDR3 spans 16 residues. Trimming took 7 bases from V and 6 from J, leaving 21 bases between them. Germline CDR1 reads MDHEN; CDR2 reads SYDVKM. The CDR3 reads CASIFGSWGGDEKLFF. DNA for the CDR3: TGTGCCAGCATATTTGGTTCGTGGGGGGGCGATGAAAAACTGTTTTTT.

This clonotype occurred many times. The V gene is TRBV7-2, the J gene TRBJ2-1, with 8 bases that match TRBD2. The J segment lost 9 bases and the V segment lost 1 base, leaving 8 bases of the junction unmatched. From germline, CDR1 is SGHTA and CDR2 FQGNSA. This CDR3 is built from 15 residues. The CDR3 coding sequence is TGTGCCAGCAGCTTAGTCCGGGGGGGCCAAAGTGAGCAGTTCTTC. It specifies CASSLVRGGQSEQFF.

The chain links TRBV5-6 to TRBJ2-1; 7 bases line up with TRBD2. The germline V gene encodes CDR1 SGHDT and CDR2 YYEEEE. J was trimmed by 4 bases and V by 4 bases; bases with no gene match: 20. The length of the CDR3 is 19 residues. The CDR3 DNA reads as TGTGCCAGCAGCCAGACCAAGGCTAGCGGAGCGGCGGGGTACAATGAGCAGTTCTTC. Translated, it gives CASSQTKASGAAGYNEQFF. The variable domain in full, with the rest retrieved from reference TRBV5-6 and TRBJ2-1, is DAGVTQSPTHLIKTRGQQVTLRCSPKSGHDTVSWYQQALGQGPQFIFQYYEEEERQRGNFPDRFSGHQFPNYSSELNVNALLLGDSALYLCASSQTKASGAAGYNEQFFGPGTRLTVL.

On this clonotype itself: A much larger clone lies one base from this, so it may be a read error. The chain carries TRBV10-3 and TRBJ2-2, with 9 bases identical to TRBD2. Per the germline V gene, CDR1 is ENHRY and CDR2 is SYGVKD. CDR3 size: 14 residues. V shed 5 bases, J shed 5 bases, and the junction held 3 bases outside the gene matches. The CDR3 DNA follows: TGTGCCATCAGTCTAGCGGGAATTACCGGGGAGCTGTTTTTT. Translating it yields CAISLAGITGELFF.

This clonotype has only a few counts. CDR3 DNA: TGCAGTGCTAGTAGCAGCCAAGAGACCCAGTACTTC. This gives the protein CSASSSQETQYF. The chain combines TRBV20-1 with TRBJ2-5, with no clear D. CDR1 is DFQATT, CDR2 SNEGSKA, per germline (reference sequence). Deletions cut 3 bases from V and 1 base from J, with 6 bases between. The CDR3 has 12 residues.